Listed below are T cell receptor beta chains from one sample, sequenced in a study of cytomegalovirus exposure and HLA in healthy donors. The method was immunoSEQ multiplex PCR; TCRdb's version includes in-frame clones alone and lacks a portion of them. The sample yields some 120,000 clones, around 75% seen once. Sequenced input: PBMCs. The receptor set was obtained from a woman aged 25 to 39 in good health and CMV-seronegative. CDR3s include the opening cysteine and the closing phenylalanine or tryptophan. Each record gives: V gene, clone size, J gene, D gene, CDR3 DNA, CDR3 protein. D genes are given only for firm matches. Expanded clones are given a class, and other clones once, few, many or no size at all.

>TRBV9|.|TRBJ2-1|.
TGTGCCAGCAGCGTAGTCGGGGGAGACAATGAGCAGTTCTTC
CASSVVGGDNEQFF
>TRBV18|.|TRBJ1-1|TRBD1
TGTGCCAGCTCACCACGAAATAAGCCGGGACAGGGGTATTACCCTGAAGCTTTCTTT
CASSPRNKPGQGYYPEAFF
>TRBV13|.|TRBJ2-1|TRBD2
TGTGCCAGCACGGTAGCGGGGGGATTTGATAACAATGAGCAGTTCTTC
CASTVAGGFDNNEQFF
>TRBV6-5|.|TRBJ1-1|TRBD1
TGTGCCAGCAGTTATGCGACAGGGCCGTTTGAAGCTCTCTTT
CASSYATGPFEALF
>TRBV7-9|few|TRBJ1-5|.
TGTGCCAGCAGCACCTCCGGCGGCCGCGGCAATCAGCCCCAGCATTTT
CASSTSGGRGNQPQHF
>TRBV18|few|TRBJ1-1|.
TGTGCCAGCTCACCTACACAGGGTTCAAGGAACACTGAAGCTTTCTTT
CASSPTQGSRNTEAFF
>TRBV10-3|.|TRBJ1-1|.
TGTGCCATCAGTGAGTCCGATCATGACAGGCAAGCTTTCTTT
CAISESDHDRQAFF
>TRBV6-1|once|TRBJ1-4|.
TGTGCCAGCAGTGAACGGGGGGCTAATGAAAAACTGTTTTTT
CASSERGANEKLFF
>TRBV6-1|.|TRBJ2-7|TRBD2
TGTGCCAGCAGTGACGCTAGCGGGAGCTCCTACGAGCAGTACTTC
CASSDASGSSYEQYF
>TRBV28|few|TRBJ2-7|.
TGTGCCAGCTGTTTCCAGCCCGGGATGCTGGGGGAGCAGTACTTC
CASCFQPGMLGEQYF
>TRBV19|.|TRBJ2-6|.
TGTGCCAGTACTTATACGGCAGGATCTTCTGGGGCCAACGTCCTGACTTTC
CASTYTAGSSGANVLTF
>TRBV30|.|TRBJ2-2|.
TGTGCCTGGAAGGACGGGGGAGACACCGGGGAGCTGTTTTTT
CAWKDGGDTGELFF
>TRBV18|.|TRBJ1-3|TRBD1
TGTGCCAGCTCACCACCGGGACAGGGCGGTGGAAACACCATATATTTT
CASSPPGQGGGNTIYF
>TRBV19|.|TRBJ2-6|.
TGTGCCAGTACCCCCTGGAGGTCTGGGGCCAACGTCCTGACTTTC
CASTPWRSGANVLTF
>TRBV30|.|TRBJ2-5|.
TGTGCCTGGAGAGGGTTTTTTTCGGGAAAGACCCAGTACTTC
CAWRGFFSGKTQYF
>TRBV1|few|TRBJ1-5|.
TGCACCAGCAGCCAAGAATGCAGGGTGCAGCCCCAGCATTTT
CTSSQECRVQPQHF
>TRBV5-8|.|TRBJ2-2|TRBD1
TGTGCCAGCAGCCCCCCGGCAGGGGGAAAGGGTACCGGGGAGCTGTTTTTT
CASSPPAGGKGTGELFF
>TRBV29-1|.|TRBJ2-1|.
TGCAGCGTCGCCGACCATGGCGGGGCTCGGTACAATGAGCAGTTCTTC
CSVADHGGARYNEQFF
>TRBV19|.|TRBJ1-1|.
TGTGCCAGTAGGCCGGCGGGGGGGGCCACTGAAGCTTTCTTT
CASRPAGGATEAFF
>TRBV2|.|TRBJ1-2|TRBD1
TGTGCCAGCACCGCCGACTGGACAGGGGGCGGCTACACCTTC
CASTADWTGGGYTF
>TRBV7-3|.|TRBJ1-3|TRBD1
TGTGCCAGCAGCTCGCCCGACAGGGCTGGAAACACCATATATTTT
CASSSPDRAGNTIYF
>TRBV5-4|.|TRBJ2-1|TRBD2
TGTGCCAGCAGCTCCTCTAGCGGTCCACTTGGGGGCAATGAGCAGTTCTTC
CASSSSSGPLGGNEQFF
>TRBV6-1|.|TRBJ2-4|.
TGTGCCAGCAAGGGATTTACGGGGAAAAACATTCAGTACTTC
CASKGFTGKNIQYF
>TRBV18|.|TRBJ1-6|.
TGTGCCAGCTCACCATACAGTGACTATAATTCACCCCTCCACTTT
CASSPYSDYNSPLHF
>TRBV10-3|.|TRBJ2-7|TRBD2
TGTGCCATCCGGGGACTAGCGGGGACCTACGAGCAGTACTTC
CAIRGLAGTYEQYF
>TRBV7-9|.|TRBJ1-5|.
TGTGCCAGCAGCTTTGGCACACAGCCCCAGCATTTT
CASSFGTQPQHF
>TRBV25-1|.|TRBJ1-1|.
TGTGCCAGCAGTGAGGTGGGGGGAGGCACTGAAGCTTTCTTT
CASSEVGGGTEAFF